Listed here is a single TCR beta chain. Germline V CDR1 and CDR2: MNHNS, SASEGT. J lost 3 bases, V lost 2 bases, and 4 bases had no gene match. The CDR3 length is 15 residues. The sample comes from a study of blood T cell repertoires in COVID-19. The overall study: Acute-phase and convalescent COVID-19 samples originated in the United States, Italy and Spain. Sample material is recorded as cDNA or gDNA derived from T cells, B-cell-depleted T cells, or PBMCs.

Methods used by the authors: Cell counts per sample came from amplifying reference gene primers. The protocol was immunoSEQ multiplex PCR, while the TCRdb copy is restricted to in-frame clones and leaves out a portion. That table supplies the V and J calls and clone size; D and trimming were determined from the DNA. The top ten hold approximately 1.4% of the sample, which has fewer than 500,000 clones, 86% seen once. This clonotype originated in a woman in her 30s with active or convalescent COVID-19. Material for sequencing was peripheral blood. The chain joins TRBV6-1 to TRBJ2-5; 9 bases match TRBD1. The CDR3 here is CASSERTGVEETQYF. For the CDR3, the DNA is TGTGCCAGCAGTGAAAGGACAGGGGTTGAAGAGACCCAGTACTTC.